These 2 T cell receptor beta chains came from one sample sequenced in a study of identical twins. TCRdb called the 5' RACE reads again in MiXCR, with one record for every CDR3 protein. The sample has fewer than 250,000 distinct CDR3 sequences, around 10% seen once. Sequenced: memory (CD45RO+) T cells sorted from blood. These receptors originate from a woman between 18 and 30 years old in good health.

This clonotype turned up a few times. CDR3 in DNA: TGTGCCTGGACCAGGGGGTTTGGTCCCGCCTACGAGCAGTACTTC. Protein: CAWTRGFGPAYEQYF. The chain carries TRBV30 and TRBJ2-7; 7 bases match TRBD1. The CDR3 has 15 amino acids. Germline V gene sequence: CDR1 GTSNPN, CDR2 SVGIG (reference sequence). J gave up 2 bases and V 4 bases, and 11 bases lay outside the gene matches.

This clonotype was seen a handful of times. This sequence joins TRBV29-1 and TRBJ1-1; no clear D gene. Germline V gives CDR1 SQVTM, CDR2 ANQGSEA. Trimming pared 4 bases from V and 0 bases from J, leaving 9 bases between. There are 13 residues in the CDR3. The CDR3 region has the DNA TGCAGCGTTGCTAAGAGTATGAACACTGAAGCTTTCTTT. It is translated as CSVAKSMNTEAFF. Together with reference TRBV29-1 and TRBJ1-1, the CDR3 gives the full variable domain: SAVISQKPSRDICQRGTSLTIQCQVDSQVTMMFWYRQQPGQSLTLIATANQGSEATYESGFVIDKFPISRPNLTFSTLTVSNMSPEDSSIYLCSVAKSMNTEAFFGQGTRLTVV.